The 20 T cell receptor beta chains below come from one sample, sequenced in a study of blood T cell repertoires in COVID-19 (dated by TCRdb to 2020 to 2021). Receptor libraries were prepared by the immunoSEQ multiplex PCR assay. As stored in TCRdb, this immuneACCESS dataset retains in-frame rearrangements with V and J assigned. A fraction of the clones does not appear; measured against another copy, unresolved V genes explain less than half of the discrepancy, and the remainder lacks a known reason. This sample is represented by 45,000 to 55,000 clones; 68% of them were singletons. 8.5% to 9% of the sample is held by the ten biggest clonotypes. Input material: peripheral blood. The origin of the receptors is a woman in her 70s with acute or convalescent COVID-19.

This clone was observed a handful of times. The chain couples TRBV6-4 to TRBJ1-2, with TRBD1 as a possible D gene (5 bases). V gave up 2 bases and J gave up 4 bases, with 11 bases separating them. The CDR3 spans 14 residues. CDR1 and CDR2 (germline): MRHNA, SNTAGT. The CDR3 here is CASSDMGHCYGYTF. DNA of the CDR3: TGTGCCAGCAGTGACATGGGGCATTGCTATGGCTACACCTTC.

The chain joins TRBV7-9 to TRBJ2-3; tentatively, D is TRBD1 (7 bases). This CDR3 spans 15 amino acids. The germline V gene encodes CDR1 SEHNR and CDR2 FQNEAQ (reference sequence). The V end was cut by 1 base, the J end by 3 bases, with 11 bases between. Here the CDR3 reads CASSLETGRTDTQYF. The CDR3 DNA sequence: TGTGCCAGCAGCTTAGAGACAGGGAGGACAGATACGCAGTATTTT.

CDR3 residues: CASARGGPGEETQYF. The CDR3 nucleotides read TGTGCTAGTGCCAGGGGTGGGCCAGGGGAAGAGACCCAGTACTTC. The rearrangement joins TRBV12-5 to TRBJ2-5; weak D call: TRBD1 (6 bases). There are 15 residues in the CDR3. V was pared by 7 bases and J by 3 bases, with 18 bases between. Looked up from germline, CDR1 is LGHNT and CDR2 is FRNRAP.

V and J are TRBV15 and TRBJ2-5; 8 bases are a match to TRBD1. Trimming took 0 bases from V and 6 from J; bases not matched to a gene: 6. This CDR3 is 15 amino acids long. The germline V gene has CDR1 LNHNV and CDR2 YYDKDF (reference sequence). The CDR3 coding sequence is TGTGCCACCAGCAGAGACAATACAGGGGGAAAGACCCAGTACTTC. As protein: CATSRDNTGGKTQYF.

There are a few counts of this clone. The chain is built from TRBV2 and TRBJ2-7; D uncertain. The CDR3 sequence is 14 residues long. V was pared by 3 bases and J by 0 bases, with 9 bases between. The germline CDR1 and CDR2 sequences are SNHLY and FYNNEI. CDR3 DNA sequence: TGTGCCAGCAGTGACAGGTCCAGCTCCTACGAGCAGTACTTC. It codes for CASSDRSSSYEQYF.

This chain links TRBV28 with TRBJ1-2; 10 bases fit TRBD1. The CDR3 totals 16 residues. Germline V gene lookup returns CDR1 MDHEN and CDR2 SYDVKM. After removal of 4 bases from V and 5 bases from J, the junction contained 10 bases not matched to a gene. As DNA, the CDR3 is TGTGCCAGCAGTTCCCTCCTGACAGGGGGCAGGTATGGCTACACCTTC. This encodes CASSSLLTGGRYGYTF.

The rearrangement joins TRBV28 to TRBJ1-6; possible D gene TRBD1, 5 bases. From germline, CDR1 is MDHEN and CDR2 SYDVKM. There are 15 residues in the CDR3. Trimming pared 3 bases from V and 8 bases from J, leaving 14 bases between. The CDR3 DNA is TGTGCCAGCAGTTTGGGCCAACCGGGGGATTCACCCCTCCACTTT. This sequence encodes CASSLGQPGDSPLHF.

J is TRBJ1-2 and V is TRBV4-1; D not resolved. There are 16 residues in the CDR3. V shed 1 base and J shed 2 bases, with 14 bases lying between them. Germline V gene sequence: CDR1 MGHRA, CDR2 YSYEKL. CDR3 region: CASSQAGLGRNYGYTF. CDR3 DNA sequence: TGCGCCAGCAGCCAAGCAGGTCTGGGGAGGAACTATGGCTACACCTTC.

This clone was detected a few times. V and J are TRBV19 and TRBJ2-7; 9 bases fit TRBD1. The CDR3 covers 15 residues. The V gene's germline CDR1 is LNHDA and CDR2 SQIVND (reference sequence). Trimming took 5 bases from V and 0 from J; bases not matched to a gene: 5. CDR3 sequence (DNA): TGTGCCAGTAGTCCCGGGACAGGGAGCTCCTACGAGCAGTACTTC. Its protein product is CASSPGTGSSYEQYF.

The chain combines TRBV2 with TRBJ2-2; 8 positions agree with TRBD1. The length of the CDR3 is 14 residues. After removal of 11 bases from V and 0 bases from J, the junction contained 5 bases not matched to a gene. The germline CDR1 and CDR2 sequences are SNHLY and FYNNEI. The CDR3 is CAGTGPANTGELFF. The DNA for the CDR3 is TGTGCCGGGACAGGTCCCGCGAACACCGGGGAGCTGTTTTTT.

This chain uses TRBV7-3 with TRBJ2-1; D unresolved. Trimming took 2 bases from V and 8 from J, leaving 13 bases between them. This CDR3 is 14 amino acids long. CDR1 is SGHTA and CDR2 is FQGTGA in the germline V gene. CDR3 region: CASSLSPSNDEQFF. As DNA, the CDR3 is TGTGCCAGCAGCTTATCTCCCAGTAATGATGAGCAGTTCTTC.

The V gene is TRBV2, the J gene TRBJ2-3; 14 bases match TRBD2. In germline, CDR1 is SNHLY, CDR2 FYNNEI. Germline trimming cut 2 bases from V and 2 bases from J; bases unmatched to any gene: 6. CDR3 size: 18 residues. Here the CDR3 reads CASSEFGLAGGLTDTQYF. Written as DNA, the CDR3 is TGTGCCAGCAGTGAATTCGGACTAGCGGGGGGACTCACAGATACGCAGTATTTT.

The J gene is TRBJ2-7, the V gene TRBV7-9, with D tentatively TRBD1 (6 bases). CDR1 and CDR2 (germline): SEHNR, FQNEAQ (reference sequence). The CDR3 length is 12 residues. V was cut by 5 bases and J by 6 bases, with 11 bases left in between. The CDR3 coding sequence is TGTGCCAGCAGCCTCACAGGGAGCGAGCAGTACTTC. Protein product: CASSLTGSEQYF. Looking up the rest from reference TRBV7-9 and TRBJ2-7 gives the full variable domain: DTGVSQNPRHKITKRGQNVTFRCDPISEHNRLYWYRQTLGQGPEFLTYFQNEAQLEKSRLLSDRFSAERPKGSFSTLEIQRTEQGDSAMYLCASSLTGSEQYFGPGTRLTVT.

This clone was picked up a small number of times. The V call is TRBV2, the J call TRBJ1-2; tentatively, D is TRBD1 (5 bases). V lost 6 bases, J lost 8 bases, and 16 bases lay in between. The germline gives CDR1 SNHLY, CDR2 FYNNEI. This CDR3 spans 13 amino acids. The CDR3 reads CASRERGGVGYTF. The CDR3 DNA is TGTGCCAGCAGGGAGAGGGGAGGGGTCGGCTACACCTTC.

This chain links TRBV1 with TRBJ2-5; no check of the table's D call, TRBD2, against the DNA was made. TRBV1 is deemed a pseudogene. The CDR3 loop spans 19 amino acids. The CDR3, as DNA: TGCACCAGCAGCCAAGAGGCCCCAAGACTAGTAACCCCCCAAGAGACCCAGTACTTC. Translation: CTSSQEAPRLVTPQETQYF.

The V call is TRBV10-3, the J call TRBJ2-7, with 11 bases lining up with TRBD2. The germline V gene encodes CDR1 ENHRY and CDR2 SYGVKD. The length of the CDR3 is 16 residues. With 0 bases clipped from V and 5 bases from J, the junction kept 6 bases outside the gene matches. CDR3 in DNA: TGTGCCATCAGTGAGTCGGGACTAGCGGCGGTGGACGAGCAGTACTTC. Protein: CAISESGLAAVDEQYF.

In nucleotides, the CDR3 is TGTGCCTCGGGACAGGGGGTGTCGGGAGGTATACAGCCCCAGCATTTT. Protein sequence: CASGQGVSGGIQPQHF. The V gene is TRBV6-6, the J gene TRBJ1-5, with 11 bases identical to TRBD1. The CDR3 has 16 amino acids. The germline gives CDR1 MNHNY, CDR2 SVGAGI (reference sequence). J was trimmed by 7 bases and V by 11 bases; bases with no gene match: 16.

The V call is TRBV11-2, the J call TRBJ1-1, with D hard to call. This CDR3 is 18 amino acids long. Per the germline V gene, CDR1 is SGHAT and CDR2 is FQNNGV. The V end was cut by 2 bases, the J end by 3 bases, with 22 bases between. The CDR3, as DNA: TGTGCCAGCAGCTTATTGTCGGTCCGGATACAGTTGGACACTGAAGCTTTCTTT. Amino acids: CASSLLSVRIQLDTEAFF.

The CDR3 coding sequence is TGTGCCAGCAGCCAGCGGGAAGGAAGCACAGATACGCAGTATTTT. Amino acid sequence: CASSQREGSTDTQYF. The rearrangement joins TRBV7-8 to TRBJ2-3; 7 bases align to TRBD2. Looked up from germline, CDR1 is SGHVS and CDR2 is FQNEAQ. The CDR3 is 15 residues long. J was trimmed by 0 bases and V by 5 bases; bases with no gene match: 5.

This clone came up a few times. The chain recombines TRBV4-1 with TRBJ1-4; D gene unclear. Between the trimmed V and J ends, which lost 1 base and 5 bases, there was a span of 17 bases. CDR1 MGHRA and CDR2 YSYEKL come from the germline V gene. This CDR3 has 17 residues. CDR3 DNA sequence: TGCGCCAGCAGCCAAGCCCCCGGACTACTCAACAATGAAAAACTGTTTTTT. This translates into CASSQAPGLLNNEKLFF.